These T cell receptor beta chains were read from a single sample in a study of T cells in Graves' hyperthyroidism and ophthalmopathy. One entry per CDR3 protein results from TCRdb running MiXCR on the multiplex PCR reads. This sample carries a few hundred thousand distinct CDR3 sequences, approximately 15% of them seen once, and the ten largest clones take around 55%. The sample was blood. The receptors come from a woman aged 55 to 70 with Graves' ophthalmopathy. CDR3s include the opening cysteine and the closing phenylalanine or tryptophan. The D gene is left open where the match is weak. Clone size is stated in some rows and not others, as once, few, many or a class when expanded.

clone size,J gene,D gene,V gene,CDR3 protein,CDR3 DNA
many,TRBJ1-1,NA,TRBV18,CASSPPPELVNTEAFF,TGTGCCAGCTCACCTCCACCTGAACTTGTGAACACTGAAGCTTTCTTT
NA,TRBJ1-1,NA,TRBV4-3,CASSQEYPMENTEAFF,TGCGCCAGCAGCCAAGAGTACCCCATGGAGAACACTGAAGCTTTCTTT
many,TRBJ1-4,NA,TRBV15,CATSRDPAGDEKLFF,TGTGCCACCAGCAGAGATCCCGCCGGAGACGAAAAACTGTTTTTT
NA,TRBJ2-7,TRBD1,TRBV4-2,CASRHPHRGEQYF,TGTGCCAGCAGACACCCGCACAGGGGCGAGCAGTACTTC
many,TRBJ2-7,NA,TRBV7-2,CASSFRREVYEQYF,TGTGCCAGCAGCTTCCGAAGGGAGGTGTACGAGCAGTACTTC
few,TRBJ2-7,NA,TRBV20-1,CSANREERSYEQYF,TGCAGTGCTAACAGGGAGGAACGCTCCTACGAGCAGTACTTC
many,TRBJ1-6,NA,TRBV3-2,CASDGVGYNSPLHF,TGTGCCAGCGACGGAGTGGGATATAATTCACCCCTCCACTTT
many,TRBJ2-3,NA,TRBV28,CASSSIGRVEADTQYF,TGTGCCAGCAGTTCTATAGGACGGGTCGAGGCAGATACGCAGTATTTT
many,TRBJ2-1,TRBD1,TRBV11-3,CASSYGTGNNEQFF,TGTGCCAGCAGCTACGGGACAGGCAACAATGAGCAGTTCTTC
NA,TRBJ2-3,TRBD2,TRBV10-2,CASRKTSGGHSDAFGTQYF,TGCGCCAGCAGGAAGACTAGCGGGGGACACTCCGATGCTTTTGGTACGCAGTATTTT
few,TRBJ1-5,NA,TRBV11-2,CASSLDARNQPQHF,TGTGCCAGCAGCTTAGATGCCCGTAATCAGCCCCAGCATTTT
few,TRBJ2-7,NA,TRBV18,CASSPTVDSYEQYF,TGTGCCAGCTCACCCACGGTGGACAGCTACGAGCAGTACTTC
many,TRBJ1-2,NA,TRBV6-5,CASSYSIDLMRGYTF,TGTGCCAGCAGTTACTCGATCGACCTGATGAGGGGCTACACCTTC
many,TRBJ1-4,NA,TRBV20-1,CSARDAKGDQEKLFF,TGCAGTGCTAGAGATGCTAAGGGGGATCAGGAAAAACTGTTTTTT
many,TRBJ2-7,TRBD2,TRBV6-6,CASSYQGLAGYEQYF,TGTGCCAGCAGTTACCAGGGACTAGCGGGATACGAGCAGTACTTC
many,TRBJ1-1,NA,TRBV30,CAWSVQPSTEAFF,TGTGCCTGGAGTGTACAGCCGAGCACTGAAGCTTTCTTT
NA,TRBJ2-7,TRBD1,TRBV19,CASSITGTGDYEQYF,TGTGCCAGTAGTATAACCGGGACAGGGGACTACGAGCAGTACTTC
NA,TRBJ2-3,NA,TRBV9,CASSVRGAPGDTQYF,TGTGCCAGCAGCGTCCGGGGGGCTCCCGGCGATACGCAGTATTTT
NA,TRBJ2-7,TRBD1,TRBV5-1,CASSGDRAAPYEQYF,TGCGCCAGCAGCGGGGACAGGGCGGCCCCCTACGAGCAGTACTTC
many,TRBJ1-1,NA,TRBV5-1,CASSLGASITEAFF,TGCGCCAGCAGCTTGGGGGCCAGTATCACTGAAGCTTTCTTT
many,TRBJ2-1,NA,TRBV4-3,CASSQEGGNEQFF,TGCGCCAGCAGCCAAGAAGGGGGCAATGAGCAGTTCTTC
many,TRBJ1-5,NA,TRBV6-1,CASSEVGDPSNQPQHF,TGTGCCAGCAGTGAAGTGGGGGACCCAAGCAATCAGCCCCAGCATTTT
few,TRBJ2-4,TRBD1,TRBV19,CASSPLGQRGNIQYF,TGTGCCAGTAGCCCACTGGGACAGAGGGGAAACATTCAGTACTTC
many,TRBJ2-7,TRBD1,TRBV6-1,CASSATGQGYNYEQYF,TGTGCCAGCAGTGCAACGGGACAGGGTTATAACTACGAGCAGTACTTC
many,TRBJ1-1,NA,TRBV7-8,CASSLAIQGSTEAFF,TGTGCCAGCAGCTTAGCAATTCAGGGGTCCACTGAAGCTTTCTTT
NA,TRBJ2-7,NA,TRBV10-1,CAGSDGQGPEQYF,TGCGCCGGCAGTGATGGTCAGGGCCCGGAGCAGTACTTC
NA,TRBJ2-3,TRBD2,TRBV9,CASSISGTHTDTQYF,TGTGCCAGCAGCATTAGCGGGACCCACACAGATACGCAGTATTTT
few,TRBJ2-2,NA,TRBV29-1,CSVGRYTGELFF,TGCAGCGTAGGCAGATACACCGGGGAGCTGTTTTTT
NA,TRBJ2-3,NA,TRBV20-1,CSAAGAPSADTQYF,TGCAGTGCGGCGGGGGCCCCCAGCGCAGATACGCAGTATTTT
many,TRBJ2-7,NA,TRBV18,CASSPQAEEQYF,TGTGCCAGCTCACCTCAAGCGGAGGAGCAGTACTTC
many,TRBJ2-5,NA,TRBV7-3,CASSLGQGETQYF,TGTGCCAGCAGCTTAGGCCAGGGAGAGACCCAGTACTTC
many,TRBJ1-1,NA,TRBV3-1,CASSFTWNPSTEAFF,TGTGCCAGCAGCTTTACTTGGAACCCCAGCACTGAAGCTTTCTTT